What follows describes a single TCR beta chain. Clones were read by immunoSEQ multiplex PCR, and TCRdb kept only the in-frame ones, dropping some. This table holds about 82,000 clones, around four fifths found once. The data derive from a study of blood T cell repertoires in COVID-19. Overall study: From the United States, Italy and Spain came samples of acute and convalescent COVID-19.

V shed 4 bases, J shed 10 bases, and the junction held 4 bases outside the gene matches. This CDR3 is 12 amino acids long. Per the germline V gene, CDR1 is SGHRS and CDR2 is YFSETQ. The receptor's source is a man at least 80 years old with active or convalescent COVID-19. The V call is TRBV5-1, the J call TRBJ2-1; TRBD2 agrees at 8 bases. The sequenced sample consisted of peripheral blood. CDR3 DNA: TGCGCCAGCAGCCCCAGCGGGGGAGAGCAGTTCTTC. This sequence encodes CASSPSGGEQFF.